This TCR beta chain appears in the sequencing data of a study of T cell repertoires in cytomegalovirus infection (dated 2019 in TCRdb). Study-level background: Peptide stimulations targeted recently identified HLA-C-restricted CMV epitopes, whose presentation resists viral immunomodulation, together with well-studied HLA-B-restricted epitopes. Donor HLA type was relevant to the analysis, because carriage of CMV infection together with the matching HLA type was indicated by public TCR beta signatures.

Sequencing was performed on an Illumina HiSeq 1500. Using fastp at Q25 and MiXCR, TCRdb reprocessed the public reads and kept productive beta chains. All rows with the same CDR3 protein become a single entry with the most common DNA and genes. The sample data list about 400,000 distinct CDR3 sequences, and roughly a third of these were observed just once. The top ten clonotypes cover roughly 13% of the sample. The treatment or condition tag for this specimen amounts to: in vitro stimulation with specific CMV peptide epitopes to enrich CMV-specific T cells. From the cysteine through the phenylalanine, the CDR3 covers 12 amino acids. Solely the CDR3 DNA is kept, with 36 bases framed from the first base. Taken from the germline V gene, the CDR1 and CDR2 loops are SGHDT and YYEEEE. V and J lose 0 bases and 12 bases, and a span of 10 bases separates them. In the case of this clonotype: Its antigen is currently not known. Base qualities are not at hand, and no much larger clone is one base apart.

The full study reports these points: Cumulative frequency of public TCR beta family members discriminated carriers of CMV infection plus the relevant HLA type in this cohort and an independent approximately 350-donor cohort. The ex vivo response was dominated by HLA-C-restricted CMV-specific TCR beta clonotypes, which also provided the single most frequent clonotype in two of eight donors.

This receptor was taken from a human donor in good health (CMV status not recorded). Some clones in this sample may be carry-over from other donors' samples. Recombination linked TRBV5-6 to TRBJ2-1; a confident D gene designation cannot be given. The sequencing used cultured PBMCs, collected from culture after CMV antigen stimulation. The CDR3 region has the sequence CASSLVDRRQFF. The DNA sequence is given as TGTGCCAGCAGCTTGGTGGATAGAAGGCAGTTCTTC.